These 27 T cell receptor beta chains came from one sample sequenced in a study of human T cells and chemical hapten exposure. In TCRdb, the RACE reads were re-called with MiXCR into one record per CDR3 protein. Among tens of thousands of distinct CDR3 sequences listed, 6% to 7.5% were seen once. The sample's time point: healthy volunteer bleed at 2 weeks. Unfractionated whole blood was the source from which total RNA was extracted. Input material: whole blood. The origin of the receptors is a human donor in good health. Some clones in this sample may be carry-over from other donors' samples.

This clonotype was recorded a few times. V is TRBV2 and J is TRBJ2-1; D is perhaps TRBD2 (5 bases). The CDR3 runs 11 residues. Trimming left V 4 bases short and J 12 bases short, with 10 bases between. The germline gives CDR1 SNHLY, CDR2 FYNNEI. The CDR3 sequence is CASSGAGRQFF. CDR3 in DNA: TGTGCCAGCAGTGGGGCGGGTCGGCAGTTCTTC.

V usage is TRBV5-4 and J usage is TRBJ2-3, with TRBD2 matching over 10 bases. V was clipped by 0 bases and J by 5 bases; unmatched bases: 6. The CDR3 loop spans 16 amino acids. The germline V gene has CDR1 SGHNT and CDR2 YYREEE (reference sequence). The CDR3 loop reads CASSLGDSGRQDTQYF. CDR3 in DNA: TGTGCCAGCAGCTTGGGAGATAGCGGGAGGCAAGATACGCAGTATTTT.

At least ten counts were recorded for this clonotype. The chain employs TRBV6-5 and TRBJ1-2, with no clear D. This CDR3 is built from 16 residues. Germline V gene sequence: CDR1 MNHEY, CDR2 SVGAGI. Trimming took off 4 bases at V and 4 bases at J, with 19 bases between the two ends. The CDR3 sequence: CASSSPSGVNGYGYTF. The CDR3 DNA follows: TGTGCCAGCAGTTCCCCCTCCGGGGTTAATGGCTATGGCTACACCTTC.

CDR3 DNA sequence: TGTGCCAGCAGCTCAGGGACAGGGAGCACAGATACGCAGTATTTT. This translates into CASSSGTGSTDTQYF. The chain combines TRBV5-4 with TRBJ2-3; 9 bases fit TRBD1. Germline V gene data show CDR1 as SGHNT and CDR2 as YYREEE (reference sequence). V trimming: 3 bases; J trimming: 0 bases; junction bases outside the gene matches: 2. CDR3 size: 15 residues.

A remark on this clonotype: A much larger clone differs from this one at a single base, so this may be a read error. The chain recombines TRBV11-2 with TRBJ2-3, with D unclear. The CDR3 consists of 17 residues. CDR1 and CDR2 from the germline V gene are SGHAT and FQNNGV. CDR3 region: CASRGLRARRNTDTRYF. The DNA of the CDR3 is TGTGCCAGCAGGGGCCTTAGGGCGAGGCGTAACACAGATACGCGGTATTTT.

On this clonotype itself: A much larger clone lies one base from this, so it may be a read error. Since the CDR3 does not end with the conserved phenylalanine or tryptophan, this likely comes from a read error. The chain combines TRBV29-1 with TRBJ1-1; D remains unclear. The CDR3 sequence is 14 residues long. Germline CDR1 and CDR2: SQVTM and ANQGSEA. The V gene lost 4 bases and the J gene lost 5 bases, with 17 bases spanning the gap. In nucleotides, the CDR3 is TGCAGCGTTGCCCGTCCGGGGAGTCCGACTGAAGCTTTCATT. This sequence encodes CSVARPGSPTEAFI.

Ten or more counts support this clonotype. The rearrangement joins TRBV12-3 or TRBV12-4 to TRBJ2-3; D perhaps matches TRBD2 (6 bases). V was pared by 5 bases and J by 3 bases, with 18 bases between. The length of the CDR3 is 16 residues. The CDR3: CASSVNVGSGTDTQYF. CDR3 in DNA: TGTGCCAGCAGTGTAAATGTCGGGAGCGGTACAGATACGCAGTATTTT.

The V call is TRBV20-1, the J call TRBJ1-5; 7 bases are shared with TRBD1. With V trimmed by 4 bases and J by 7 bases, 4 bases remained unmatched. Germline V gene lookup returns CDR1 DFQATT and CDR2 SNEGSKA (reference sequence). The CDR3 runs 12 residues. The CDR3 DNA sequence: TGCAGTGCTAAAGAAGGGGGCCAGCCCCAGCATTTT. This sequence encodes CSAKEGGQPQHF.

This clonotype was picked up a small number of times. The chain combines TRBV18 with TRBJ1-4; TRBD1 aligns across 9 bases. The junction had 9 bases not matched to a gene; V was cut back by 8 bases and J by 8 bases. Germline V gene data show CDR1 as KGHSH and CDR2 as LQKENI. The CDR3 runs to 14 residues. CDR3 in amino acids: CASRLGQGGEKLFF. The DNA of the CDR3 is TGTGCCAGCCGACTGGGACAGGGAGGCGAAAAACTGTTTTTT.

The DNA of the CDR3 is TGTGCCAGCAGCCCACTAGCGGGAGGCCGACACAATGAGCAGTTCTTC. Translated, it gives CASSPLAGGRHNEQFF. The chain recombines TRBV27 with TRBJ2-1, with TRBD2 matching 12 bases. The CDR3 is 16 amino acids. The V segment lost 6 bases and the J segment 5 bases; nucleotides outside the gene matches: 8. Germline lookup yields CDR1 MNHEY and CDR2 SMNVEV (reference sequence).

This clonotype was seen many times. The J gene is TRBJ1-3, the V gene TRBV12-3 or TRBV12-4; D unresolved. The CDR3 totals 16 residues. The V gene lost 6 bases and the J gene lost 4 bases, with 19 bases spanning the gap. The CDR3, as DNA: TGTGCCAGCAGGCGCGAATTAAAGAAGACGGGAAACACCATATATTTT. It encodes CASRRELKKTGNTIYF.

This clonotype was counted at least ten times. V gene TRBV9 combines with J gene TRBJ1-1; maybe TRBD1 (5 bases). Germline lookup yields CDR1 SGDLS and CDR2 YYNGEE. Trimming took off 0 bases at V and 3 bases at J, with 12 bases between the two ends. There are 15 residues in the CDR3. The CDR3 sequence is CASSVEGDRYTEAFF. The CDR3 coding sequence is TGTGCCAGCAGCGTAGAAGGGGATCGGTACACTGAAGCTTTCTTT.

This clonotype has more than one count but fewer than ten. The V call is TRBV6-6, the J call TRBJ2-3; the D is unclear. The V and J ends lost 5 bases and 7 bases respectively, with 16 bases between them. This CDR3 comprises 14 residues. Germline CDR1 is MNHNY and CDR2 is SVGAGI (reference sequence). The CDR3 reads CASSPSRTFHTQYF. The CDR3 bases are TGTGCCAGCAGTCCTTCGCGGACGTTTCATACGCAGTATTTT.

The chain has TRBV12-3 or TRBV12-4 and TRBJ2-7, with D perhaps TRBD2 (5 bases). V was trimmed by 4 bases and J by 4 bases, leaving 17 bases between them. CDR3 length equals 15 residues. This chain's CDR3 is CASSSRHVPGYEQYF. The DNA for the CDR3 is TGTGCCAGCAGTTCACGTCACGTCCCGGGGTACGAGCAGTACTTC.

This clonotype was detected ten times or more. The chain links TRBV20-1 to TRBJ2-3; D is perhaps TRBD2 (5 bases). Looked up from germline, CDR1 is DFQATT and CDR2 is SNEGSKA (reference sequence). V gave up 4 bases and J gave up 6 bases, with 11 bases separating them. The CDR3 has 12 amino acids. Here the CDR3 DNA reads TGCAGTGCTACCTCCAGGAGGGATACGCAGTATTTT. It yields the protein CSATSRRDTQYF.

This clonotype was detected only a few times. The chain is built from TRBV4-1 and TRBJ2-7; TRBD1 is a possible D gene (5 bases). V was cut by 0 bases and J by 2 bases, with 8 bases left in between. The CDR3 loop spans 14 amino acids. Germline V lookup: CDR1 MGHRA, CDR2 YSYEKL. CDR3 nucleotides: TGCGCCAGCAGCCAAGATCCAGGGACCTACGAGCAGTACTTC. It yields the protein CASSQDPGTYEQYF.

CDR3 nucleotides: TGTGCCAGCAGCTTAGATGGGCGGGGTAGCGGAGCTTTCTTT. Protein: CASSLDGRGSGAFF. The chain uses TRBV7-9 and TRBJ1-1; D is unresolved. Germline CDR1 and CDR2: SEHNR and FQNEAQ (reference sequence). Trimming took off 1 base at V and 10 bases at J, with 16 bases between the two ends. The CDR3 loop spans 14 amino acids.

This clonotype was seen more than once but under ten times. The J gene is TRBJ2-5, the V gene TRBV12-3 or TRBV12-4, with 8 positions matching TRBD2. This CDR3 spans 15 amino acids. V gave up 5 bases and J gave up 1 base; unmatched junction bases: 6. CDR3 sequence (DNA): TGTGCCAGCAGTCGGGAGGGGGTTAGCCAAGAGACCCAGTACTTC. Protein sequence: CASSREGVSQETQYF.

The chain couples TRBV28 to TRBJ2-7, with 7 positions matching TRBD2. Trimming took 5 bases from V and 1 from J; bases not matched to a gene: 5. The CDR3 loop spans 14 amino acids. The germline gives CDR1 MDHEN, CDR2 SYDVKM. The CDR3 DNA is TGTGCCAGCAGTACAGCGGGGCCATCCTACGAGCAGTACTTC. It translates to CASSTAGPSYEQYF.

This clonotype was observed a handful of times. This sequence joins TRBV7-9 and TRBJ2-2; the D is unclear. The CDR3 contains 13 residues. Germline CDR1 and CDR2: SEHNR and FQNEAQ (reference sequence). The V end lost 1 base, the J end lost 5 bases, and 5 bases lay between the germline ends. CDR3: CASSLDGTGELFF. In DNA form, the CDR3 reads TGTGCCAGCAGCTTAGATGGAACCGGGGAGCTGTTTTTT.

The chain couples TRBV11-3 to TRBJ2-1, with 12 bases aligning to TRBD2. The germline V gene has CDR1 SGHNT and CDR2 YENEEA. V gave up 4 bases and J gave up 7 bases; unmatched junction bases: 11. CDR3 length equals 17 residues. The CDR3 coding sequence is TGTGCCAGCAGCTCAACTAGCGGGGGGCCCAGAAAGAATGAGCAGTTCTTC. Amino acid sequence: CASSSTSGGPRKNEQFF.

This clonotype was counted ten times or more. The CDR3 bases are TGTGCCAGCAACCGACAGGGTCGCAAGGAAAGGGGTAACTATGGCTACACCTTC. It translates to CASNRQGRKERGNYGYTF. This chain connects TRBV12-3 or TRBV12-4 to TRBJ1-2; 7 nucleotides align to TRBD1. V gave up 7 bases and J gave up 1 base; unmatched junction bases: 18. There are 18 residues in the CDR3.

This sequence joins TRBV6-2 or TRBV6-3 and TRBJ1-1, with a possible D match to TRBD1 (6 bases). Trimming stripped 4 bases from V and 2 bases from J, with 14 bases between. CDR1 and CDR2 from the germline V gene are MNHEY and SVGEGT. The CDR3 has 15 residues. CDR3 nucleotide sequence: TGTGCCAGCAGTTTCCGACTCAGGGGAAACACTGAAGCTTTCTTT. This codes for CASSFRLRGNTEAFF.

This clonotype showed up many times. The V and J genes are TRBV2 and TRBJ2-1; a weak D match, TRBD2 (5 bases). V gave up 6 bases and J gave up 6 bases, with 15 bases separating them. The CDR3 sequence is 14 residues long. From germline, CDR1 is SNHLY and CDR2 FYNNEI. The CDR3 region has the DNA TGTGCCAGCAGGTCCCGACGGGAAGTCAATGAGCAGTTCTTC. Its protein product is CASRSRREVNEQFF.

This clonotype occurred a few times. CDR3 DNA sequence: TGTGCCAGCAGTTTTAAGGTCGTCACTTTGAGGGATGAGCAGTTCTTC. Translating gives CASSFKVVTLRDEQFF. The rearrangement joins TRBV28 to TRBJ2-1, with D possibly being TRBD2 (5 bases). Germline V gives CDR1 MDHEN, CDR2 SYDVKM. The CDR3 covers 16 residues. The germline V and J ends were trimmed by 3 bases and 8 bases, with 20 bases remaining between them.

This clonotype was seen ten or more times. The V call is TRBV6-6, the J call TRBJ2-3, with 13 bases lining up with TRBD2. Trimming cost V 8 bases and J 2 bases; bases outside gene matches: 10. Germline values: CDR1 MNHNY, CDR2 SVGAGI (reference sequence). The CDR3 sequence is 17 residues long. The CDR3, as DNA: TGTGCCAGCGCCACTAGCGGGGGGGTAGTCCTCACAGATACGCAGTATTTT. It yields the protein CASATSGGVVLTDTQYF.

This clonotype has at least ten counts. The chain combines TRBV19 with TRBJ2-1; no definite D call. Trimming cost V 3 bases and J 9 bases, with 12 bases left between them. Germline V gene lookup returns CDR1 LNHDA and CDR2 SQIVND (reference sequence). The CDR3 has 13 amino acids. The CDR3 here is CASSMTGWGEQFF. CDR3 in DNA: TGTGCCAGTAGTATGACTGGGTGGGGTGAGCAGTTCTTC.